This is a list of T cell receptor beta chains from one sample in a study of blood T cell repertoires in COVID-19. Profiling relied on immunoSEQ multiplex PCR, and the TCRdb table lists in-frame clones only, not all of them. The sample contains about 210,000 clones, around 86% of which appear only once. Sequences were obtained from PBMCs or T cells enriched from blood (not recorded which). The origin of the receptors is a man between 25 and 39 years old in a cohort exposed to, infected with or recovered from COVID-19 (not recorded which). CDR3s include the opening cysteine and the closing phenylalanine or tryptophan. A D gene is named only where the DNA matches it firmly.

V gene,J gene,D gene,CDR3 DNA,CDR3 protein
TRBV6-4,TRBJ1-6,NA,TGTGCCAGCAGGGCAGCAGGGGACAATTCACCCCTCCACTTT,CASRAAGDNSPLHF
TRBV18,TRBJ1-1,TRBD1,TGTGCCAGCTCACCACGGGGGTGGGCAGGGGGAGGCTCGACTGAAGCTTTCTTT,CASSPRGWAGGGSTEAFF
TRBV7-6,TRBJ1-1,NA,TGTGCCAGCAGCTGGCAGGGGAAGAACACTGAAGCTTTCTTT,CASSWQGKNTEAFF
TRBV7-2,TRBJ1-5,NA,TGTGCCAGCAGCTTACTATCTACTCAGCCCCAGCATTTT,CASSLLSTQPQHF
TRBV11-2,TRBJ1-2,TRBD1,TGTGCCAGCAGCCTCATATCGGGACAGGGCCACTATGGCTACACCTTC,CASSLISGQGHYGYTF
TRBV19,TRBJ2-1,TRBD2,TGTGCCAGTAGTTGGGTTAGCGGGGGCAACAATGAGCAGTTCTTC,CASSWVSGGNNEQFF
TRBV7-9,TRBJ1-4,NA,TGTGCCAGCAGACCTGCCGGGGGAGAAAAACTGTTTTTT,CASRPAGGEKLFF
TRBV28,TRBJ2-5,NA,TGTGCCAGCAGTTTAGGCGTAGGGGGTATGGGCGAGACCCAGTACTTC,CASSLGVGGMGETQYF
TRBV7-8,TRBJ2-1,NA,TGTGCCAGCAGCTTGGTAGCGGCAGCCTACAATGAGCAGTTCTTC,CASSLVAAAYNEQFF
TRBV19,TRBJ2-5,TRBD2,TGTGCCAGTAGCCAGGATAGCGGGAGTTGGGCCCAGTACTTC,CASSQDSGSWAQYF